This is a list of T cell receptor beta chains from one sample in a study of CD8+CD57+ T cells in acquired aplastic anemia. MiXCR, applied by TCRdb to the reads, yields one record per CDR3 protein. The sample carries about 240,000 distinct CDR3 sequences, more than 45% recorded once. The sequenced material came from sorted CD4+, CD8+, or CD8+CD57+ T cells (not recorded which) from PBMCs. The receptors stem from a human donor with aplastic anemia. CDR3s include the opening cysteine and the closing phenylalanine or tryptophan. A D gene is named only where the DNA matches it firmly. Expanded clones get a size class; other rows say once, few or many, or leave the size out.

clone_size j_call d_call v_call cdr3_aa cdr3_nt
- TRBJ2-2 TRBD1 TRBV24-1 CATSDFEWQGASRELFF TGTGCCACCAGTGATTTTGAGTGGCAGGGGGCGTCGAGGGAGCTGTTTTTT
- TRBJ2-7 - TRBV20-1 CSARTSFEEQYF TGCAGTGCTCGTACTAGCTTCGAAGAGCAGTACTTC
- TRBJ1-2 - TRBV24-1 CATSDSTGPYGYTF TGTGCCACCAGTGATTCGACAGGCCCCTATGGCTACACCTTC
- TRBJ2-1 TRBD2 TRBV7-4 CASRETSGIHNEQFF TGTGCCAGCAGAGAGACTAGCGGGATTCACAATGAGCAGTTCTTC
many TRBJ2-1 - TRBV20-1 CSAFADSQSSYNEQFF TGCAGTGCTTTCGCGGACTCACAGAGCTCCTACAATGAGCAGTTCTTC
- TRBJ1-1 - TRBV9 CASSGVSQTEAFF TGTGCCAGCAGCGGCGTCTCCCAAACTGAAGCTTTCTTT
- TRBJ2-4 TRBD2 TRBV5-1 CASAYGGEADIQYF TGCGCCAGCGCTTACGGGGGGGAAGCTGACATTCAGTACTTC
- TRBJ1-4 TRBD1 TRBV20-1 CSARDWTGFNEKLFF TGCAGTGCTAGAGACTGGACAGGGTTTAATGAAAAACTGTTTTTT
few TRBJ2-2 - TRBV5-1 CASSQGCANTGELFF TGCGCCAGCAGCCAGGGCTGTGCGAACACCGGGGAGCTGTTTTTT
many TRBJ1-3 - TRBV5-6 CASSSGRYSGNTIYF TGTGCCAGCAGCTCAGGACGGTACTCTGGAAACACCATATATTTT
- TRBJ1-6 - TRBV7-3 CASSPGGIEQYFGPNSPLHF -
few TRBJ2-6 - TRBV9 CASSVAAGWANVLTF TGTGCCAGCAGCGTAGCGGCGGGGTGGGCCAACGTCCTGACTTTC
- TRBJ2-7 - TRBV29-1 CSATPGVSLPYEQYF TGCAGCGCTACCCCGGGGGTTTCCCTCCCCTACGAGCAGTACTTC
- TRBJ2-1 TRBD2 TRBV27 CASSWGLAENEQFF TGTGCCAGCAGCTGGGGACTAGCGGAGAATGAGCAGTTCTTC
- TRBJ2-1 TRBD1 TRBV2 CASSPVGQGYNEQLF TGTGCCAGCAGCCCGGTGGGACAGGGCTACAATGAGCAGCTCTTC